Following are 6 T cell receptor beta chains from one sample sequenced in a study of CD4+ T cells in melanoma. The data were produced by immunoSEQ multiplex PCR, yet TCRdb's version contains in-frame clones alone and is incomplete. The sample lists over 100,000 clones, roughly 90% seen once, with approximately 3.5% in the top ten. The sample comprised peripheral blood. Receptors were obtained from a human donor with melanoma.

The V and J genes are TRBV19 and TRBJ1-2, with D possibly being TRBD1 (5 bases). The V gene lost 4 bases and the J gene lost 6 bases, with 15 bases spanning the gap. The CDR3 is made up of 14 amino acids. Germline assignment: CDR1 LNHDA and CDR2 SQIVND (reference sequence). CDR3 nucleotide sequence: TGTGCCAGTAGTAGGGGGTTTTCTATTCATGGCTACACCTTC. This translates into CASSRGFSIHGYTF.

This clone is a singleton in its sample. The rearrangement joins TRBV6-1 to TRBJ1-2; 9 positions agree with TRBD1. Per the germline V gene, CDR1 is MNHNS and CDR2 is SASEGT. The CDR3 is 12 amino acids. V was pared by 8 bases and J by 3 bases, with 1 base of the junction left unmatched. In nucleotides, the CDR3 is TGTGCCAGCCGGGACAGGGACTATGGCTACACCTTC. Its protein product is CASRDRDYGYTF.

The chain combines TRBV18 with TRBJ1-6; no clear D. Germline V gives CDR1 KGHSH, CDR2 LQKENI. The CDR3 runs to 15 residues. Trimming stripped 2 bases from V and 7 bases from J, with 12 bases between. CDR3 nucleotides: TGTGCCAGCTCACCAGGTTTCCCGGGGAATTCACCCCTCCACTTT. Protein product: CASSPGFPGNSPLHF.

J is TRBJ1-6 and V is TRBV2; 7 bases are shared with TRBD1. J lost 7 bases, V lost 6 bases, and 9 bases had no gene match. Germline values: CDR1 SNHLY, CDR2 FYNNEI. The CDR3 consists of 15 residues. The CDR3, as DNA: TGTGCCAGCAGCCTACCGGGACAGTCCAATTCACCCCTCCACTTT. It is translated as CASSLPGQSNSPLHF.

This chain joins TRBV28 and TRBJ2-7; maybe TRBD1 (8 bases). Germline CDR1 and CDR2: MDHEN and SYDVKM. Trimming stripped 4 bases from V and 2 bases from J, with 18 bases between. This CDR3 spans 16 amino acids. CDR3 coding DNA: TGTGCCAGCAGTTCATACCACAGGGGGGGTACCTACGAGCAGTACTTC. Protein sequence: CASSSYHRGGTYEQYF.

This clone was recorded only once. The CDR3 DNA reads TGTGCCAGTAGTCTTGACAGTTTTAGAGATACGCAGTATTTT. Amino acid sequence: CASSLDSFRDTQYF. The chain uses TRBV19 and TRBJ2-3, with D possibly TRBD1 on 5 matching bases. Germline CDR1 reads LNHDA; CDR2 reads SQIVND (reference sequence). Between the trimmed V and J ends, which lost 5 bases and 5 bases, there was a span of 14 bases. The CDR3 consists of 14 residues.